These 11 T cell receptor beta chains share one sample of origin, sequenced in a study of post-analysis software for immune sequencing data. Overall study findings and caveats: TRBV5-6, TRBV5-1 and TRBV20-1 were among four or five TRBV segments more frequent in patients than controls.

Prepared libraries of TCR beta cDNA carried unique molecular identifiers. Each CDR3 protein gets one entry after TCRdb re-called the PCR reads with MiXCR. Of about 400,000 distinct CDR3 sequences in the sample, around a third were seen once. These receptors lack a known antigen. The specimen was blood. The receptors here all came from a girl aged 5-17 years with multiple sclerosis.

This clonotype was seen a handful of times. V is TRBV20-1 and J is TRBJ2-3; 9 bases are shared with TRBD2. This CDR3 has 16 residues. Unmatched junction bases numbered 7, after V lost 3 bases and J lost 0 bases. Looked up from germline, CDR1 is DFQATT and CDR2 is SNEGSKA (reference sequence). The CDR3 sequence is CSASGGGAVSTDTQYF. The CDR3 DNA reads TGCAGTGCTAGTGGCGGGGGGGCCGTGAGCACAGATACGCAGTATTTT.

This clonotype was detected only a few times. The chain carries TRBV12-3 or TRBV12-4 and TRBJ2-5; D unclear. Trimming stripped 2 bases from V and 4 bases from J, with 5 bases between. This CDR3 contains 12 residues. The CDR3 spells CASSLRRETQYF. CDR3 DNA sequence: TGTGCCAGCAGTTTACGCCGAGAGACCCAGTACTTC.

This chain connects TRBV7-2 to TRBJ2-5; 8 bases are shared with TRBD1. V shed 4 bases and J 2 bases; nucleotides not matched to a gene: 3. The CDR3 extends over 14 amino acids. Germline loops: CDR1 SGHTA, CDR2 FQGNSA. CDR3 sequence: CASSSYRGQETQYF. The CDR3 DNA reads TGTGCCAGCAGCTCCTACAGGGGGCAAGAGACCCAGTACTTC.

This clonotype was recorded many times. The chain combines TRBV29-1 with TRBJ2-7; D may be TRBD1 (5 bases). The CDR3 runs 11 residues. With 4 bases removed from V and 2 bases from J, the gap between germline ends came to 6 bases. The germline V gene has CDR1 SQVTM and CDR2 ANQGSEA. Here the CDR3 DNA reads TGCAGCGTTGCGACAGCCTACGAGCAGTACTTC. Translating it yields CSVATAYEQYF.

This clonotype appeared a few times. The chain recombines TRBV3-1 with TRBJ2-3; D not certain. The CDR3 length is 15 residues. Looked up from germline, CDR1 is LGHDT and CDR2 is YNNKEL (reference sequence). The V and J ends lost 0 bases and 5 bases respectively, with 12 bases between them. CDR3 residues: CASSQDPVVGDTQYF. Written as DNA, the CDR3 is TGTGCCAGCAGCCAAGATCCGGTCGTGGGAGATACGCAGTATTTT.

The rearrangement joins TRBV4-2 to TRBJ1-1; D is unclear. The CDR3 totals 14 residues. Trimming left V 4 bases short and J 4 bases short, with 13 bases between. Germline assignment: CDR1 LGHNA and CDR2 YNFKEQ. In DNA, the CDR3 is TGTGCCAGCAGCCCCACAAGAGGGTTCACTGAAGCTTTCTTT. This gives the protein CASSPTRGFTEAFF.

The rearrangement joins TRBV29-1 to TRBJ2-1, with D maybe TRBD2 (6 bases). The end of the DNA fits TRBJ2-7 better, so the J call may be wrong. There are 12 residues in the CDR3. Germline V gene sequence: CDR1 SQVTM, CDR2 ANQGSEA. The CDR3 DNA reads as TGCAGCGTTGAGGGGACTGGTAGGGAGCAGTACTTC. It encodes CSVEGTGREQYF.

This clonotype showed up just a few times. The CDR3 nucleotides are TGTGCCAGCAGTTTAGGCGGGGACAATCAGCCCCAGCATTTT. It translates to CASSLGGDNQPQHF. The rearrangement links TRBV12-3 or TRBV12-4 to TRBJ1-5; D remains ambiguous. Trimming stripped 1 base from V and 3 bases from J, with 7 bases between. The CDR3 runs to 14 residues.

This chain connects TRBV7-6 to TRBJ1-1, with 9 positions matching TRBD1. This CDR3 region has 14 residues. The V and J ends lost 5 bases and 5 bases, in that order; junction bases with no gene match: 6. Germline loops: CDR1 SGHVS, CDR2 FNYEAQ. The CDR3: CASSPDRGETEAFF. The CDR3 DNA is TGTGCCAGCAGCCCCGACAGGGGGGAGACTGAAGCTTTCTTT.

V usage is TRBV12-3 or TRBV12-4 and J usage is TRBJ2-7, with TRBD2 matching over 11 bases. V was clipped by 6 bases and J by 3 bases; unmatched bases: 10. The CDR3 runs to 16 residues. CDR3 nucleotides: TGTGCCAGCAGGCCGGGAATAGCGGGGGGGATCTACGAGCAGTACTTC. Encoded protein: CASRPGIAGGIYEQYF.

CDR3 amino acids: CASSKNLPGVTGTEAFF. CDR3 bases: TGTGCCAGCAGCAAAAACCTACCAGGGGTAACGGGAACTGAAGCTTTCTTT. The V gene is TRBV7-9, the J gene TRBJ1-1; TRBD1 is a possible D gene (6 bases). The length of the CDR3 is 17 residues. Trimming took 5 bases from V and 5 from J, leaving 24 bases between them. The germline V gene encodes CDR1 SEHNR and CDR2 FQNEAQ (reference sequence).